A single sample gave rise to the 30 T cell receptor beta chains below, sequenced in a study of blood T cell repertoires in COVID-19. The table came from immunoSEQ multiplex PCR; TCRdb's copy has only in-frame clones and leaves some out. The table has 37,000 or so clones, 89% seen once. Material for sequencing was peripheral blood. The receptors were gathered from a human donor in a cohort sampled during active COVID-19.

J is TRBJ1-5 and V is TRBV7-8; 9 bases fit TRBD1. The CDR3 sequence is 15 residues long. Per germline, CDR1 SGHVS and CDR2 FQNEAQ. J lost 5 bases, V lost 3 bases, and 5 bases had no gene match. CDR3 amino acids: CASSLSWDRDQPQHF. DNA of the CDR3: TGTGCCAGCAGCTTGTCCTGGGACAGGGATCAGCCCCAGCATTTT.

CDR3 protein: CASSLVGGGYNEQFF. The CDR3 coding sequence is TGTGCCAGCAGCTTAGTGGGAGGGGGGTACAATGAGCAGTTCTTC. The rearrangement joins TRBV11-3 to TRBJ2-1; D may be TRBD2 (7 bases). CDR1 and CDR2 (germline): SGHNT, YENEEA. The ends were cut back, 1 base at V and 4 bases at J, with 11 bases in the middle. The CDR3 extends over 15 amino acids.

The CDR3, as DNA: TGTGCCAGCAGCTTCGGACTAGCGGGGGTCAATGAGCAGTTCTTC. Translated, it gives CASSFGLAGVNEQFF. This chain connects TRBV11-2 to TRBJ2-1, with 13 bases that match TRBD2. The CDR3 extends over 15 amino acids. With V trimmed by 3 bases and J by 6 bases, 2 bases remained unmatched. Germline CDR1 is SGHAT and CDR2 is FQNNGV.

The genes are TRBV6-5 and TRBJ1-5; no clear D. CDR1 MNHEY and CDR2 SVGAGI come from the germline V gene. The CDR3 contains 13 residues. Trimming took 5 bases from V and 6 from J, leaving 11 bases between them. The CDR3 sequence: CASSNIEAQPQHF. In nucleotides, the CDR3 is TGTGCCAGCAGTAACATCGAGGCTCAGCCCCAGCATTTT.

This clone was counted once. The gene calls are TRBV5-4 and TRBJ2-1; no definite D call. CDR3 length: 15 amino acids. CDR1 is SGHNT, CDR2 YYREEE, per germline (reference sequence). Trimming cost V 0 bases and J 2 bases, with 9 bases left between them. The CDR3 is CASSLGAGAYNEQFF. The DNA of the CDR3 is TGTGCCAGCAGCTTGGGGGCAGGCGCCTACAATGAGCAGTTCTTC.

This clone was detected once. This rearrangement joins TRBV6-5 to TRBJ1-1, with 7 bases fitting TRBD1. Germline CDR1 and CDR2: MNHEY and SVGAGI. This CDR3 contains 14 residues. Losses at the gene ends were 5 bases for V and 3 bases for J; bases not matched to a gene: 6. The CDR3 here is CASSPGTEYTEAFF. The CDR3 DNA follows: TGTGCCAGCAGTCCCGGGACAGAATACACTGAAGCTTTCTTT.

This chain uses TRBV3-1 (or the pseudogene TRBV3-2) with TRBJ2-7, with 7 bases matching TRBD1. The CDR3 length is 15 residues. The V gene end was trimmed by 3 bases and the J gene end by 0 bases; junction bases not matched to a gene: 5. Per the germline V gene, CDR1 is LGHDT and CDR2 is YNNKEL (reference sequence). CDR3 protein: CASSQRGPSSYEQYF. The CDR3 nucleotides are TGTGCCAGCAGCCAGAGGGGGCCGAGCTCCTACGAGCAGTACTTC.

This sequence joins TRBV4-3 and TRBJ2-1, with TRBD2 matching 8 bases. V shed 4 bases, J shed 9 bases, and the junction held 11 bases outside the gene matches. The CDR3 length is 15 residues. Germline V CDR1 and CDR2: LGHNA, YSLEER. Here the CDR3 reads CASSPSGRGGAEQFF. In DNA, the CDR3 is TGCGCCAGCAGCCCCAGCGGGAGAGGAGGAGCTGAGCAGTTCTTC.

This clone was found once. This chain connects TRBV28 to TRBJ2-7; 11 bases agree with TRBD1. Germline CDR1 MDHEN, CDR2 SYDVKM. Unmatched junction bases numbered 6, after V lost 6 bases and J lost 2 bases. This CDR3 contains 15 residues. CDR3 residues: CASRRDRGKAYEQYF. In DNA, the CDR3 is TGTGCCAGCAGGAGGGACAGGGGGAAAGCCTACGAGCAGTACTTC.

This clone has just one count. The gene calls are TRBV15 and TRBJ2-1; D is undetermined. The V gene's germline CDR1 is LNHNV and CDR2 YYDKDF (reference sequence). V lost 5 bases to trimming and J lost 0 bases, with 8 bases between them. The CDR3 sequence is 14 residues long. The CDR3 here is CATSESYSYNEQFF. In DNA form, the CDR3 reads TGTGCCACCAGCGAATCCTACTCCTACAATGAGCAGTTCTTC.

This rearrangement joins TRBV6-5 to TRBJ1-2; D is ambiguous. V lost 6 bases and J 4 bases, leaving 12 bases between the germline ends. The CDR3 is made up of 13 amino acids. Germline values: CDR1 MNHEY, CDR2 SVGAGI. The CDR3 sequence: CASSEGRTYGYTF. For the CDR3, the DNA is TGTGCCAGCAGCGAGGGTAGGACCTATGGCTACACCTTC.

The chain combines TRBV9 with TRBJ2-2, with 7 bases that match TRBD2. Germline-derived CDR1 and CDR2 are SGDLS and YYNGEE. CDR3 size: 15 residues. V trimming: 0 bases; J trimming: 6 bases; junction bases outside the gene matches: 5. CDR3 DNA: TGTGCCAGCAGCGTAGCCCGGGGGGTGCCCGGGGAGCTGTTTTTT. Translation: CASSVARGVPGELFF.

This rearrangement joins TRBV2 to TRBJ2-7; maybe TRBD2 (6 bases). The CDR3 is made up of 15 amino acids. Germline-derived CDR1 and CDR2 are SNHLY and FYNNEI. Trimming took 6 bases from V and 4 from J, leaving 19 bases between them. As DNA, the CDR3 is TGTGCCAGCAGCGAACGAGCTAGCGTTGCGTACGAGCAGTACTTC. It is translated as CASSERASVAYEQYF.

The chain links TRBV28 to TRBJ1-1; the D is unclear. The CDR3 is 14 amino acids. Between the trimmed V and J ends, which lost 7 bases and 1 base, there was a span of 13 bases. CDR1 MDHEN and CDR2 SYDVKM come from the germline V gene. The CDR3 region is CASKLPRRNTEAFF. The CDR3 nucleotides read TGTGCCAGCAAACTCCCAAGAAGGAACACTGAAGCTTTCTTT.

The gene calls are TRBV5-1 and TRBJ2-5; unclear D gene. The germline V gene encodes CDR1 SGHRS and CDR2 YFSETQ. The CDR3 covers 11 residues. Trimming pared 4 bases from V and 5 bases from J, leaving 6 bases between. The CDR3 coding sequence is TGCGCCAGCAGCCCGAGTGAGACCCAGTACTTC. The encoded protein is CASSPSETQYF.

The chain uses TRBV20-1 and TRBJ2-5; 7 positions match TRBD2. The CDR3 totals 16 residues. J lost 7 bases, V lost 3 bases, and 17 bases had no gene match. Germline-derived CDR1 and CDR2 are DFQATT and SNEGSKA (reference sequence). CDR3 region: CSASPGSGVGIGTQYF. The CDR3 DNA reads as TGCAGTGCTAGTCCCGGGAGCGGGGTAGGAATCGGGACCCAGTACTTC.

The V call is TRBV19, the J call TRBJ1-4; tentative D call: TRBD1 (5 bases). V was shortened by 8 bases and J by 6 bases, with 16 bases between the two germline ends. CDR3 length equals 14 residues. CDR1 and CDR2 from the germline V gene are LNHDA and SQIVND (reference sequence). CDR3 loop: CASAGGTRDEKLFF. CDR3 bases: TGTGCCAGTGCTGGAGGGACTCGTGATGAAAAACTGTTTTTT.

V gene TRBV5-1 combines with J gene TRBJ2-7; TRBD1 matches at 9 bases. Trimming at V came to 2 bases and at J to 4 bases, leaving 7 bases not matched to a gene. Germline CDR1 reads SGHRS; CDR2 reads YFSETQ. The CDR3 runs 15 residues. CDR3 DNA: TGCGCCAGCAGCTTACAGGGGGCTGGATCATACGAGCAGTACTTC. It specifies CASSLQGAGSYEQYF.

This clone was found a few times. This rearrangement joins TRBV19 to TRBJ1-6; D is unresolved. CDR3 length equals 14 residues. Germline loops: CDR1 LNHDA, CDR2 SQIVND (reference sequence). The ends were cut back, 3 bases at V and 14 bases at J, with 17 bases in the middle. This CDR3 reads CASSIGGRSATLHF. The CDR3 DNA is TGTGCCAGTAGTATCGGCGGCCGCTCTGCTACCCTCCACTTT.

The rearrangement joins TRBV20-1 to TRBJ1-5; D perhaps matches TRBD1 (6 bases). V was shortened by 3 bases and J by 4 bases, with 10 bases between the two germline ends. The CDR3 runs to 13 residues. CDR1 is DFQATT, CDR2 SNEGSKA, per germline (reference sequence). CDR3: CSASPGVNQPQHF. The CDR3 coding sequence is TGCAGTGCTAGTCCAGGGGTGAATCAGCCCCAGCATTTT.

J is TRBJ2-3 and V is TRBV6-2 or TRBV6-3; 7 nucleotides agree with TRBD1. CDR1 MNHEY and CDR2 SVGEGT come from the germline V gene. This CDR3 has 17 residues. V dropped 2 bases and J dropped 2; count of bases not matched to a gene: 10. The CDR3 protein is CASSYPLGDRNTDTQYF. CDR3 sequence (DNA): TGTGCCAGCAGTTACCCGCTGGGGGACAGAAACACAGATACGCAGTATTTT.

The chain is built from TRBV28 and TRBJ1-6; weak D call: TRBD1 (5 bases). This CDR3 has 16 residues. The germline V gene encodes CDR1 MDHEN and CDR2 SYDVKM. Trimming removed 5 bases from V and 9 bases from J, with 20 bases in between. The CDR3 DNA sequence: TGTGCCAGCAGTCCCTCCCTTGGAGGGGTTAGTTCACCCCTCCACTTT. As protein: CASSPSLGGVSSPLHF.

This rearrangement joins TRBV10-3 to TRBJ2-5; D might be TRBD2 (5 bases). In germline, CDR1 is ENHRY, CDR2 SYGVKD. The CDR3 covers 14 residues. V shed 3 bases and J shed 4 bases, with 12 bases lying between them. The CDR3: CAISDGVRRETQYF. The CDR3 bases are TGTGCCATCAGTGACGGGGTCCGCAGAGAGACCCAGTACTTC.

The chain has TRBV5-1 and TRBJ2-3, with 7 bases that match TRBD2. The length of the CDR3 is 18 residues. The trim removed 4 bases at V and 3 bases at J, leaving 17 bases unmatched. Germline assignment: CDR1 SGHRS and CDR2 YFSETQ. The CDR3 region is CASSPGTKQGPGTDTQYF. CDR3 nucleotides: TGCGCCAGCAGCCCGGGGACTAAGCAGGGCCCAGGGACAGATACGCAGTATTTT.

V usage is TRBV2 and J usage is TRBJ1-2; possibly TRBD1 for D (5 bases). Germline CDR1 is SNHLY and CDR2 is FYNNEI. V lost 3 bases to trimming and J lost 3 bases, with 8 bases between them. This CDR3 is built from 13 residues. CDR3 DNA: TGTGCCAGCAGTGAGGGCAGGGACTATGGCTACACCTTC. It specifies CASSEGRDYGYTF.

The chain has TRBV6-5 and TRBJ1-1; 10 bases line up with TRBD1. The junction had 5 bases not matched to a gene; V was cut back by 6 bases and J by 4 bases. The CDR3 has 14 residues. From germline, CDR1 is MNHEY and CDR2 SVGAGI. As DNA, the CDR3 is TGTGCCAGCAGGACGGGACAGGGGCGCACTGAAGCTTTCTTT. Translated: CASRTGQGRTEAFF.

CDR3 protein: CASSYTGNQPQHF. CDR3 nucleotide sequence: TGTGCCAGCAGTTATACAGGGAATCAGCCCCAGCATTTT. The chain employs TRBV6-5 and TRBJ1-5; possible D gene TRBD1, 6 bases. CDR1 is MNHEY and CDR2 is SVGAGI in the germline V gene. V was shortened by 3 bases and J by 4 bases, with 7 bases between the two germline ends. CDR3 size: 13 residues.

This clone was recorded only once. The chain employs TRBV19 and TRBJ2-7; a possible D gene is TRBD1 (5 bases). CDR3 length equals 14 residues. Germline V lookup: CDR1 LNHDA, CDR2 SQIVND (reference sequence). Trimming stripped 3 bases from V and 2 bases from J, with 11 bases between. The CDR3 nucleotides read TGTGCCAGTAGTATCTCAGACAGTGCCTACGAGCAGTACTTC. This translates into CASSISDSAYEQYF.

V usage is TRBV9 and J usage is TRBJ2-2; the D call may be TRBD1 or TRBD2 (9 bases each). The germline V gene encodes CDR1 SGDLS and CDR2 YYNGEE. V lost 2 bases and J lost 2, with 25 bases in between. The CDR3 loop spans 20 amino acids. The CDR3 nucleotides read TGTGCCAGCAGCGTTCCGGGACAGGGAATAGCGGGAGTAAACACCGGGGAGCTGTTTTTT. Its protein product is CASSVPGQGIAGVNTGELFF.

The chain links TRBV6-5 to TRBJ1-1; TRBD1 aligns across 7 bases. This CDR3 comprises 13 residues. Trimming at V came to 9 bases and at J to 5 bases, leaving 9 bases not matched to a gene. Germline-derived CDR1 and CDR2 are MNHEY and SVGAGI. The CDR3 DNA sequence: TGTGCCAGTGACAGGGCTGGGGGGACTGAAGCTTTCTTT. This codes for CASDRAGGTEAFF.